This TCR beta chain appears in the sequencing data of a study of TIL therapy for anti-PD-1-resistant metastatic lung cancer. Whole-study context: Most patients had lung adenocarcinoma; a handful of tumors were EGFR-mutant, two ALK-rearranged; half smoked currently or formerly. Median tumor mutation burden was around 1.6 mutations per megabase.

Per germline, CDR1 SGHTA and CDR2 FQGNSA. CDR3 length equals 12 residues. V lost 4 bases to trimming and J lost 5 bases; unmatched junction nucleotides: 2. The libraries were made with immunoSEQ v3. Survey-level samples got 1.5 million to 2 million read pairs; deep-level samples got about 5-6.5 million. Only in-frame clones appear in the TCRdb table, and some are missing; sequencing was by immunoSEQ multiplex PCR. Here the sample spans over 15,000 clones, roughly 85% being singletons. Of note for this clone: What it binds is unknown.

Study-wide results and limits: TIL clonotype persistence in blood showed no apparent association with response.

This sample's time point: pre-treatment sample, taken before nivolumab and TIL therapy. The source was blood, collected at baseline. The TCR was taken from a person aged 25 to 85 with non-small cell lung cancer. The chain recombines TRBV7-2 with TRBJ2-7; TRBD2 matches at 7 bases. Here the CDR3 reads CASSSTSHEQYF. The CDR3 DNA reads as TGTGCCAGCAGCTCGACTAGCCACGAGCAGTACTTC.